Sequencing of this T cell receptor beta chain was carried out in a study of T-cell memory formation after mild COVID-19. This clonotype was observed a handful of times. TCRdb used MiXCR to reprocess the 5' RACE reads, holding one entry per CDR3 protein. In the table there are fewer than 70,000 distinct CDR3 sequences, more than 8% of which are singletons. Germline loops: CDR1 MNHNY, CDR2 SVGAGI (reference sequence). This CDR3 has 13 amino acids. J lost 0 bases, V lost 6 bases, and 2 bases had no gene match. The receptor was isolated from a man aged 18 to 30 who had mild COVID-19 (a few samples of this study predate the infection). Cell type and time point are not known. The sequencing input was PBMCs or a T cell subset sorted from them (not recorded which). The rearrangement uses TRBV6-6 and TRBJ2-7; TRBD1 matches at 7 bases. The CDR3 DNA reads as TGTGCCAGCAGACGGGACAGCTCCTACGAGCAGTACGTC. Encoded protein: CASRRDSSYEQYV.